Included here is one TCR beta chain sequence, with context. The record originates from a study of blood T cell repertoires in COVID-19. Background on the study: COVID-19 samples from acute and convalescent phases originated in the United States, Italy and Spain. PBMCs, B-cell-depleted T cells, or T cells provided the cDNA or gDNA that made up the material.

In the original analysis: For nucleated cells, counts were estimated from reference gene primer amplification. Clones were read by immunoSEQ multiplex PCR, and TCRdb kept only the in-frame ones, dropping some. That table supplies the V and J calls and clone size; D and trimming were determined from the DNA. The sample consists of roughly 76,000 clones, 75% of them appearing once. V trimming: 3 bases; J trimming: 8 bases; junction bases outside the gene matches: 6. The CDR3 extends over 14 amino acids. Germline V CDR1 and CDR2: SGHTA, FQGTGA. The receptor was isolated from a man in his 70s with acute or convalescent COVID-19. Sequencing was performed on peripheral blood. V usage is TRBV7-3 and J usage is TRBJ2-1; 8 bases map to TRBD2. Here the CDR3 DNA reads TGTGCCAGCAGCTTCGGGACTAGTGGTGATGAGCAGTTCTTC. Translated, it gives CASSFGTSGDEQFF.